Below, one T cell receptor (beta chain) is given with its context. The antigen remains unidentified. V shed 1 base and J shed 9 bases, with 16 bases lying between them. This CDR3 is built from 15 residues. Germline values: CDR1 SGHAT, CDR2 FQDESV (reference sequence). This entry comes from a study of OX40 agonist ivuxolimab in advanced cancers. Background on the study: Patients treated during dose escalation were battling hepatocellular carcinoma, melanoma, renal cell or head and neck cancer.

Regarding the study as a whole: CD4+ T cells averaged fewer expanded clones than CD8+ T cells.

Produced via immunoSEQ multiplex PCR; TCRdb's table is partial and in-frame only. The sample lists 45,000 or so clones, more than 80% occurring once. This clonotype originated in an adult with an advanced solid tumor such as melanoma, head and neck, liver or kidney cancer. The chain joins TRBV11-1 to TRBJ1-3, with no clear D. Sequencing was performed on CD4+ or CD8+ T cells sorted from blood, taken in a trial of the OX40 agonist ivuxolimab. The CDR3 nucleotides read TGTGCCAGCAGCTTAGACGGCAACAAGATGGGCACCATATATTTT. Its protein product is CASSLDGNKMGTIYF. The full variable domain, rest sourced from reference TRBV11-1 and TRBJ1-3, is EAEVAQSPRYKITEKSQAVAFWCDPISGHATLYWYRQILGQGPELLVQFQDESVVDDSQLPKDRFSAERLKGVDSTLKIQPAELGDSAMYLCASSLDGNKMGTIYFGEGSWLTVV.